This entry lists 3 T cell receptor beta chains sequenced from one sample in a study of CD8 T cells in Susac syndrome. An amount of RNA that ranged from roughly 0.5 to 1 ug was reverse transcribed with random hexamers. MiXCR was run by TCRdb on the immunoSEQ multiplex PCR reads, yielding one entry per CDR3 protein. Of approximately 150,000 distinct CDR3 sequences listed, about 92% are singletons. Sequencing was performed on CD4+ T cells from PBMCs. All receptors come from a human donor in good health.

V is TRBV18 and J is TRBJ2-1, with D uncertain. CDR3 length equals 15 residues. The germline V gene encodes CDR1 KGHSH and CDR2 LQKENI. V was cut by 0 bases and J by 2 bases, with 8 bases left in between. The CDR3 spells CASSPPGTPYNEQFF. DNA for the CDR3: TGTGCCAGCTCACCACCGGGTACCCCCTACAATGAGCAGTTCTTC.

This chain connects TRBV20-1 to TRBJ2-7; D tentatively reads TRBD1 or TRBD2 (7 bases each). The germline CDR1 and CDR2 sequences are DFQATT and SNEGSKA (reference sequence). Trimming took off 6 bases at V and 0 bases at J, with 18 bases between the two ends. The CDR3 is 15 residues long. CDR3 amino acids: CSAEGGDRSSYEQYF. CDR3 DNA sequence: TGCAGTGCAGAAGGGGGGGACAGATCCTCCTACGAGCAGTACTTC.

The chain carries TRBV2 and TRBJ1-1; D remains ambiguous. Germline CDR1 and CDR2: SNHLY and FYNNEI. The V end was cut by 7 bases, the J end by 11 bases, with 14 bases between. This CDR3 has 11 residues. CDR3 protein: CASKVAATAFF. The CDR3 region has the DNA TGTGCCAGCAAGGTAGCTGCCACGGCTTTCTTT.